This TCR beta chain was identified during a study of T cells in Graves' hyperthyroidism and ophthalmopathy. Concerning this clonotype itself: The antigen is not known.

Regarding the study as a whole: Clonotypes that were expanded in thyroid above 0.001 mostly appeared in blood too.

The CDR3 extends over 13 amino acids. With V trimmed by 6 bases and J by 8 bases, 12 bases remained unmatched. Germline V gene lookup returns CDR1 SQVTM and CDR2 ANQGSEA. Authors of the study amplified TCR beta CDR3 regions from RNA transcripts. The HTBI set primed first-round TCR CDR3 RT-PCR. TCRdb re-called the multiplex PCR reads through MiXCR, storing one row per CDR3 protein. Counted here are around 250,000 distinct CDR3 sequences, about 14% occurring once; the ten biggest clones make up more than 10%. The chain is built from TRBV29-1 and TRBJ1-1; 7 positions match TRBD1. This sequence originates from a woman aged 40 to 50 with Graves' hyperthyroidism that later progressed to Graves' ophthalmopathy. The sequenced material came from blood. Here the CDR3 reads CSVRDSGLLEAFF. The CDR3 nucleotides are TGCAGCGTAAGGGACAGCGGATTACTAGAAGCTTTCTTT. Full variable domain (remainder filled in from reference TRBV29-1 and TRBJ1-1): SAVISQKPSRDICQRGTSLTIQCQVDSQVTMMFWYRQQPGQSLTLIATANQGSEATYESGFVIDKFPISRPNLTFSTLTVSNMSPEDSSIYLCSVRDSGLLEAFFGQGTRLTVV.